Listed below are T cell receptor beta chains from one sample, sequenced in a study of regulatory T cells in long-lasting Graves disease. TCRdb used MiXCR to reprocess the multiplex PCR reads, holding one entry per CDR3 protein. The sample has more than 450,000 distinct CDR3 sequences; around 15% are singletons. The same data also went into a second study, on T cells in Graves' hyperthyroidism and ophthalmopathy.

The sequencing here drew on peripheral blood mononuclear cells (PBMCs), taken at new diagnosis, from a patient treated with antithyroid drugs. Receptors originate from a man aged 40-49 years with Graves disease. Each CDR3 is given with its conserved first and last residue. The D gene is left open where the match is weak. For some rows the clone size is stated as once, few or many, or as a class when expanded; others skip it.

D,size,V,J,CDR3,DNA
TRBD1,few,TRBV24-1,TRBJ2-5,CATSQPGQQTEETQYF,TGTGCCACCAGCCAACCGGGACAGCAAACGGAGGAGACCCAGTACTTC
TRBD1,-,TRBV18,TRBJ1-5,CASSSRQGDHQPQHF,TGTGCCAGCTCATCGCGACAGGGGGATCATCAGCCCCAGCATTTT
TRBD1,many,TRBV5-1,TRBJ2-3,CASSPDREDTQYF,TGCGCCAGCAGCCCGGACAGGGAGGATACGCAGTATTTT
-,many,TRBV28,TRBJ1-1,CASMAPTEAFF,TGTGCCAGCATGGCCCCCACTGAAGCTTTCTTT
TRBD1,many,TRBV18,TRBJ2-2,CASSGNRGNTGELFF,TGTGCCAGCTCAGGAAACAGGGGAAACACCGGGGAGCTGTTTTTT
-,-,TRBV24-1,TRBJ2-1,CATRGGANEQFF,TGTGCCACTCGAGGGGGAGCCAATGAGCAGTTCTTC
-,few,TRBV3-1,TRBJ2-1,CASSQLPSAYNEQFF,TGTGCCAGCAGCCAACTACCTAGCGCCTACAATGAGCAGTTCTTC
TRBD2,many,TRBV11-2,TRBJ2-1,CASSNSGWDNEQFF,TGTGCCAGCAGCAATAGCGGGTGGGACAATGAGCAGTTCTTC
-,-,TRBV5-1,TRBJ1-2,CASSFLEPPISYTF,TGCGCCAGCAGCTTTCTGGAACCTCCGATAAGCTACACCTTC
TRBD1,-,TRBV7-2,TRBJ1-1,CASSPRQGTVNTEAFF,TGTGCCAGCAGCCCCCGACAGGGGACAGTGAACACTGAAGCTTTCTTT
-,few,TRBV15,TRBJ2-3,CATSRAQVTDTQYF,TGTGCCACCAGCAGAGCTCAGGTCACAGATACGCAGTATTTT
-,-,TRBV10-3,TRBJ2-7,CAISDSGRSSYEQYF,TGTGCCATCAGTGACAGCGGCAGGAGCTCCTACGAGCAGTACTTC
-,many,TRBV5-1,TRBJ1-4,CASSLDGGTNEKLFF,TGCGCCAGCAGCTTGGACGGTGGGACTAATGAAAAACTGTTTTTT
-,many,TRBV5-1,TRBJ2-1,CASSRGDEAEQFF,TGCGCCAGCAGCCGAGGGGATGAGGCTGAGCAGTTCTTC
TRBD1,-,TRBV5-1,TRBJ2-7,CTSSLQGSSYEQYF,TGCACCAGCAGCTTACAGGGGAGCTCCTACGAGCAGTACTTC
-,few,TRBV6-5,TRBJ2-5,CASSYGRRVPQETQYF,TGTGCCAGCAGTTACGGGCGGAGGGTACCACAAGAGACCCAGTACTTC